The T cell receptor (beta chain) described here comes from a study of T-cell reconstitution after alpha-beta-depleted transplantation in children. Unique molecular identifiers were incorporated during preparation of the TCRbeta library. A single record per CDR3 protein comes from TCRdb applying MiXCR to the PCR reads. The sample lists some 500,000 distinct CDR3 sequences, roughly 33% seen once, with 2% to 3% in the top ten. The germline gives CDR1 DFQATT, CDR2 SNEGSKA (reference sequence). This CDR3 is 16 amino acids long. Trimming left V 0 bases short and J 0 bases short, with 12 bases between. This clonotype appeared many times.

The sequencing used PBMCs from the stem cell graft donor, collected from the stem cell graft. This TCR was recovered from a human donor who donated a stem cell graft to a child with aplastic anemia. The rearrangement links TRBV20-1 to TRBJ2-1; tentatively, D is TRBD1 (6 bases). The CDR3 DNA follows: TGCAGTGCTAGAGATCCGACAGGTAGCTCCTACAATGAGCAGTTCTTC. This sequence encodes CSARDPTGSSYNEQFF.